Only a few counts were recorded for the clone carrying this TCR beta chain. The antigen is unknown. This record belongs to a study of graft-versus-host responses after intestinal transplantation. Looking at the study overall: Isolated intestinal, liver-intestinal, or multivisceral transplants were what recipients had.

CDR1 and CDR2 (germline): LNHDA, SQIVND (reference sequence). After removal of 6 bases from V and 3 bases from J, the junction contained 2 bases not matched to a gene. The CDR3 runs 13 residues. Method: immunoSEQ multiplex PCR; TCRdb's copy keeps in-frame clones and lacks some. The repertoire holds some 80,000 clones, with approximately 89% as singletons. The source of this sequence is a human donor who was the organ donor for an intestinal transplant. This specimen was unstimulated CD8+ T cells sorted from spleen or lymph node cells, taken before transplant. The genes are TRBV19 and TRBJ2-7, with 10 bases that match TRBD2. In nucleotides, the CDR3 is TGTGCCAGTAGACTAGCGGGAAGCTACGAGCAGTACTTC. Protein sequence: CASRLAGSYEQYF.